These 17 T cell receptor beta chains were all obtained from the same sample, sequenced in a study of blood T cell repertoires in COVID-19. TCRdb keeps only in-frame clones here, not all; method: immunoSEQ multiplex PCR. Altogether about 110,000 clones are present, 85% being singletons, with the ten largest covering roughly 4%. The sample consisted of peripheral blood. These receptors originate from a man between 45 and 60 years old with acute or convalescent COVID-19.

The chain has TRBV5-5 and TRBJ1-3; possibly TRBD1 for D (5 bases). V lost 0 bases and J lost 8, with 12 bases in between. The CDR3 has 14 amino acids. Germline V CDR1 and CDR2: SGHKS, YYEKEE (reference sequence). The CDR3 DNA follows: TGTGCCAGCAGCTTGGATGTGGGGGGTGACACCATATATTTT. Amino acid sequence: CASSLDVGGDTIYF.

This clone was recorded once. CDR3 DNA: TGTGCCAGCAGCTCCCGAAGGTCAGGGTACACTGAAGCTTTCTTT. Amino acid sequence: CASSSRRSGYTEAFF. The V gene is TRBV11-2, the J gene TRBJ1-1, with D perhaps matching TRBD1 (5 bases). The V end lost 4 bases, the J end lost 3 bases, and 15 bases lay between the germline ends. Germline loops: CDR1 SGHAT, CDR2 FQNNGV. CDR3 length equals 15 residues.

This clone was seen a few times. The chain has TRBV6-5 and TRBJ2-7, with 7 bases matching TRBD2. Germline assignment: CDR1 MNHEY and CDR2 SVGAGI. This CDR3 spans 13 amino acids. Trimming removed 7 bases from V and 3 bases from J; junction bases left unmatched: 6. The CDR3 bases are TGTGCCAGCACCCTAGGCGGGAGCTACGAGCAGTACTTC. It encodes CASTLGGSYEQYF.

The chain carries TRBV7-9 and TRBJ2-3; the match to TRBD2 covers 7 bases. J was trimmed by 5 bases and V by 2 bases; bases with no gene match: 4. The CDR3 has 14 residues. Germline CDR1 SEHNR, CDR2 FQNEAQ (reference sequence). CDR3 nucleotides: TGTGCCAGCAGCTTACACGGACTAGGAGATACGCAGTATTTT. Protein product: CASSLHGLGDTQYF.

The chain is built from TRBV19 and TRBJ1-3, with a tentative D call TRBD1 (5 bases). V was trimmed by 2 bases and J by 2 bases, leaving 10 bases between them. CDR3 length: 15 residues. Germline CDR1 reads LNHDA; CDR2 reads SQIVND (reference sequence). CDR3 sequence (DNA): TGTGCCAGTAGTATACCGGGCAGGGCTGGAAACACCATATATTTT. It specifies CASSIPGRAGNTIYF.

The rearrangement joins TRBV19 to TRBJ2-7; 11 positions agree with TRBD1. This CDR3 is 15 amino acids long. Losses at the gene ends were 5 bases for V and 3 bases for J; bases not matched to a gene: 6. In germline, CDR1 is LNHDA, CDR2 SQIVND (reference sequence). CDR3 nucleotide sequence: TGTGCCAGTAGTCCATCGGGACAGGGGGTCTACGAGCAGTACTTC. The encoded protein is CASSPSGQGVYEQYF.

The V gene is TRBV19, the J gene TRBJ2-1; 10 bases line up with TRBD2. This CDR3 region has 13 residues. CDR1 and CDR2 from the germline V gene are LNHDA and SQIVND (reference sequence). Trimming cost V 10 bases and J 0 bases; bases outside gene matches: 0. The CDR3 sequence: CATSGSSYNEQFF. The CDR3 coding sequence is TGTGCCACTAGCGGGAGCTCCTACAATGAGCAGTTCTTC. The full variable domain, in which reference TRBV19 and TRBJ2-1 provide the parts outside the CDR3, is DGGITQSPKYLFRKEGQNVTLSCEQNLNHDAMYWYRQDPGQGLRLIYYSQIVNDFQKGDIAEGYSVSREKKESFPLTVTSAQKNPTAFYLCATSGSSYNEQFFGPGTRLTVL.

The genes are TRBV28 and TRBJ2-7; D call uncertain. V dropped 5 bases and J dropped 6 bases, with 17 bases sitting between them. Germline V CDR1 and CDR2: MDHEN, SYDVKM. The CDR3 extends over 14 amino acids. The CDR3: CASSTVPHESEQYF. DNA of the CDR3: TGTGCCAGCAGTACCGTGCCTCATGAGTCCGAGCAGTACTTC.

CDR3: CASSYSNIRDLFRSTGELFF. Here the CDR3 DNA reads TGTGCCAGCAGTTACTCTAACATCAGGGATCTCTTCCGTAGCACCGGGGAGCTGTTTTTT. The V gene is TRBV6-2 or TRBV6-3, the J gene TRBJ2-2; TRBD1 might be the D (5 bases). CDR3 length: 20 residues. CDR1 MNHEY and CDR2 SVGEGT come from the germline V gene. Trimming shortened V by 0 bases and J by 4 bases, and 24 bases separated the two germline ends.

The rearrangement joins TRBV30 to TRBJ1-2, with TRBD1 identical over 8 bases. Trimming took 2 bases from V and 7 from J; bases not matched to a gene: 9. Germline assignment: CDR1 GTSNPN and CDR2 SVGIG (reference sequence). The CDR3 spans 14 residues. DNA for the CDR3: TGTGCCTGGAGTATTCGTCAGGGGGCTTTTGGCTACACCTTC. Its protein is CAWSIRQGAFGYTF.

This clone showed up many times. The DNA of the CDR3 is TGTGCCAGCAGCCCCCCCGCCGAGGGCTCTGGGGCCAACGTCCTGACTTTC. Translation: CASSPPAEGSGANVLTF. This chain links TRBV7-9 with TRBJ2-6; D perhaps matches TRBD2 (5 bases). Germline loops: CDR1 SEHNR, CDR2 FQNEAQ (reference sequence). The V gene lost 5 bases and the J gene lost 0 bases, with 14 bases spanning the gap. This CDR3 is 17 amino acids long.

This clone was detected only once. CDR3 region: CASSPFLIGQTEKLFF. In DNA, the CDR3 is TGTGCCAGCAGTCCCTTCCTCATCGGACAGACGGAAAAACTGTTTTTT. V is TRBV27 and J is TRBJ1-4, with D possibly TRBD1 on 6 matching bases. CDR3 length equals 16 residues. V lost 5 bases to trimming and J lost 8 bases, with 21 bases between them. Germline V CDR1 and CDR2: MNHEY, SMNVEV (reference sequence).

The rearrangement joins TRBV5-1 to TRBJ1-5; D gene ambiguous. Germline lookup yields CDR1 SGHRS and CDR2 YFSETQ. Trimming shortened V by 2 bases and J by 0 bases, and 18 bases separated the two germline ends. CDR3 length: 18 amino acids. The CDR3 DNA is TGCGCCAGCAGCTTTCCTGCCGGGGAGGGCTATAGCAATCAGCCCCAGCATTTT. Translation gives CASSFPAGEGYSNQPQHF.

The chain's CDR3 is CASRGPNTGELFF. The CDR3 region has the DNA TGTGCCAGCCGCGGGCCGAACACCGGGGAGCTGTTTTTT. The J gene is TRBJ2-2, the V gene TRBV6-1, with a tentative D call TRBD2 (5 bases). The CDR3 spans 13 residues. Trimming stripped 8 bases from V and 0 bases from J, with 7 bases between. The germline V gene has CDR1 MNHNS and CDR2 SASEGT.

The J gene is TRBJ1-1, the V gene TRBV7-8; possible D gene TRBD1, 6 bases. The CDR3 is 17 residues long. Trimming removed 2 bases at V and 5 bases at J, with 21 bases between. From germline, CDR1 is SGHVS and CDR2 FQNEAQ. The CDR3, as DNA: TGTGCCAGCAGCTTAACGCGGGGTTCGGGGGGCCGAACTGAAGCTTTCTTT. Translating gives CASSLTRGSGGRTEAFF.

The chain carries TRBV6-4 and TRBJ2-3; the match to TRBD2 covers 10 bases. Germline V CDR1 and CDR2: MRHNA, SNTAGT. V trimming: 5 bases; J trimming: 2 bases; junction bases outside the gene matches: 7. This CDR3 is built from 16 residues. The CDR3 sequence is CASSPESGRDTDTQYF. CDR3 DNA sequence: TGTGCCAGCAGTCCCGAAAGCGGGAGGGACACAGATACGCAGTATTTT.

The chain has TRBV6-5 and TRBJ2-7; TRBD1 might be the D (5 bases). The CDR3 is 14 residues long. The V gene's germline CDR1 is MNHEY and CDR2 SVGAGI. V lost 0 bases and J lost 3, with 9 bases in between. CDR3 protein: CASSYSARDYEQYF. The CDR3 DNA reads TGTGCCAGCAGTTACTCGGCCAGGGACTACGAGCAGTACTTC.